Listed here are 23 T cell receptor beta chains from one sample, sequenced in a study of blood T cell repertoires in COVID-19. Assay used: immunoSEQ multiplex PCR; TCRdb lists only in-frame clones, some missing. The repertoire holds 30,000 to 40,000 clones, with about 86% as singletons. Source material: peripheral blood. These receptors were obtained from an elderly woman with active or convalescent COVID-19.

The chain's CDR3 is CANGTGDEKLFF. The CDR3 region has the DNA TGTGCCAACGGGACAGGGGATGAAAAACTGTTTTTT. V usage is TRBV24-1 and J usage is TRBJ1-4; 10 nucleotides match TRBD1. Germline V CDR1 and CDR2: KGHDR, SFDVKD. V was clipped by 11 bases and J by 6 bases; unmatched bases: 2. This CDR3 region has 12 residues.

V and J are TRBV6-5 and TRBJ1-1, with D possibly being TRBD1 (5 bases). Germline V gene data show CDR1 as MNHEY and CDR2 as SVGAGI. Trimming left V 2 bases short and J 1 base short, with 11 bases between. This CDR3 has 15 residues. The DNA of the CDR3 is TGTGCCAGCAGTTACCACCCTACAGGGAACACTGAAGCTTTCTTT. This encodes CASSYHPTGNTEAFF.

The chain employs TRBV7-9 and TRBJ2-1; D may be TRBD1 (5 bases). Germline CDR1 is SEHNR and CDR2 is FQNEAQ (reference sequence). Trimming took off 7 bases at V and 6 bases at J, with 16 bases between the two ends. The CDR3 consists of 14 residues. As DNA, the CDR3 is TGTGCCAGCATGACATCAGGGTTCGGCAATGAGCAGTTCTTC. This sequence encodes CASMTSGFGNEQFF.

The V gene is TRBV3-1 (or the pseudogene TRBV3-2), the J gene TRBJ2-3; 7 bases fit TRBD2. Unmatched junction bases numbered 3, after V lost 2 bases and J lost 1 base. Per germline, CDR1 LGHDT and CDR2 YNNKEL (reference sequence). CDR3 length equals 15 residues. The CDR3 is CASSQLAGRTDTQYF. The CDR3 DNA reads as TGTGCCAGCAGCCAATTAGCGGGTCGCACAGATACGCAGTATTTT.

The chain recombines TRBV6-5 with TRBJ1-1; TRBD1 is a possible D gene (5 bases). The CDR3 extends over 14 amino acids. V was shortened by 4 bases and J by 1 base, with 10 bases between the two germline ends. Per the germline V gene, CDR1 is MNHEY and CDR2 is SVGAGI. In DNA form, the CDR3 reads TGTGCCAGCAGTTTCGCCCAGGGGAACACTGAAGCTTTCTTT. Translating it yields CASSFAQGNTEAFF.

This rearrangement joins TRBV7-2 to TRBJ1-1, with no clear D. The CDR3 sequence is 13 residues long. The germline gives CDR1 SGHTA, CDR2 FQGNSA. The V and J ends lost 3 bases and 1 base respectively, with 6 bases between them. In nucleotides, the CDR3 is TGTGCCAGCAGCTTTATGAGGAACACTGAAGCTTTCTTT. Its protein is CASSFMRNTEAFF.

V and J are TRBV28 and TRBJ2-7, with D possibly TRBD1 on 7 matching bases. The CDR3 spans 16 residues. Germline CDR1 and CDR2: MDHEN and SYDVKM. Trimming removed 6 bases from V and 3 bases from J, with 21 bases in between. The CDR3 DNA is TGTGCCAGCAGCGCCTTCCCGACAGGGAGGAACTACGAGCAGTACTTC. Its translation: CASSAFPTGRNYEQYF.

The chain joins TRBV18 to TRBJ1-1; the match to TRBD1 covers 8 bases. V gave up 3 bases and J gave up 3 bases; unmatched junction bases: 6. Germline-derived CDR1 and CDR2 are KGHSH and LQKENI. CDR3 length equals 15 residues. The CDR3 nucleotides are TGTGCCAGCTCACCGATAACACAGGGGGACACTGAAGCTTTCTTT. Amino acid sequence: CASSPITQGDTEAFF. Together with reference TRBV18 and TRBJ1-1, the CDR3 gives the full variable domain: NAGVMQNPRHLVRRRGQEARLRCSPMKGHSHVYWYRQLPEEGLKFMVYLQKENIIDESGMPKERFSAEFPKEGPSILRIQQVVRGDSAAYFCASSPITQGDTEAFFGQGTRLTVV.

This chain links TRBV5-1 with TRBJ2-5; D may be TRBD2 (6 bases). The CDR3 runs to 14 residues. The V and J ends lost 6 bases and 5 bases respectively, with 17 bases between them. Germline CDR1 reads SGHRS; CDR2 reads YFSETQ. The DNA for the CDR3 is TGCGCCAGCAAGGGATTGGGCGGGGAGGAGACCCAGTACTTC. This encodes CASKGLGGEETQYF.

V gene TRBV15 combines with J gene TRBJ1-6; D possibly corresponds to TRBD1 (5 bases). The V gene's germline CDR1 is LNHNV and CDR2 YYDKDF (reference sequence). V was cut by 0 bases and J by 13 bases, with 16 bases left in between. This CDR3 contains 15 residues. CDR3 amino acids: CATSRDRDSSRPLHF. CDR3 in DNA: TGTGCCACCAGCAGAGATCGAGACAGTTCCAGGCCCCTCCACTTT.

The chain joins TRBV5-1 to TRBJ2-5, with 7 bases fitting TRBD2. Germline V gene sequence: CDR1 SGHRS, CDR2 YFSETQ. The ends lost 6 bases at V and 2 bases at J; junction bases unmatched: 7. CDR3 size: 14 residues. The CDR3: CASKAASGQETQYF. The CDR3 DNA sequence: TGCGCCAGCAAGGCGGCTAGCGGTCAAGAGACCCAGTACTTC.

This clone has only a few counts. The chain carries TRBV29-1 and TRBJ1-2; D is unclear. The germline gives CDR1 SQVTM, CDR2 ANQGSEA. This CDR3 has 12 amino acids. V lost 4 bases to trimming and J lost 1 base, with 7 bases between them. The CDR3 sequence: CSVATVNYGYTF. For the CDR3, the DNA is TGCAGCGTTGCCACAGTTAACTATGGCTACACCTTC. Using reference TRBV29-1 and TRBJ1-2 for the parts outside the CDR3, the full variable domain is SAVISQKPSRDICQRGTSLTIQCQVDSQVTMMFWYRQQPGQSLTLIATANQGSEATYESGFVIDKFPISRPNLTFSTLTVSNMSPEDSSIYLCSVATVNYGYTFGSGTRLTVV.

V and J are TRBV7-3 and TRBJ2-3; 9 bases line up with TRBD2. The germline CDR1 and CDR2 sequences are SGHTA and FQGTGA. This CDR3 spans 15 amino acids. V gave up 5 bases and J gave up 0 bases; unmatched junction bases: 3. CDR3 region: CASSETSGSTDTQYF. In DNA, the CDR3 is TGTGCCAGCAGCGAGACTAGCGGTAGCACAGATACGCAGTATTTT. The variable domain in full, completed from reference TRBV7-3 and TRBJ2-3, reads GAGVSQTPSNKVTEKGKYVELRCDPISGHTALYWYRQSLGQGPEFLIYFQGTGAADDSGLPNDRFFAVRPEGSVSTLKIQRTERGDSAVYLCASSETSGSTDTQYFGPGTRLTVL.

This rearrangement joins TRBV19 to TRBJ2-1; 9 bases are a match to TRBD2. The CDR3 contains 16 residues. Per germline, CDR1 LNHDA and CDR2 SQIVND (reference sequence). V dropped 5 bases and J dropped 0; count of bases not matched to a gene: 5. The CDR3 reads CASSQLAGSSYNEQFF. For the CDR3, the DNA is TGTGCCAGTAGTCAACTAGCGGGCAGCTCCTACAATGAGCAGTTCTTC.

CDR3 coding DNA: TGTGCCAGCAGCCCGGATAGCCTGTACAATGAGCAGTTCTTC. Encoded protein: CASSPDSLYNEQFF. V usage is TRBV9 and J usage is TRBJ2-1, with unresolved D. The CDR3 consists of 14 residues. The germline V and J ends were trimmed by 4 bases and 4 bases, with 12 bases remaining between them. CDR1 is SGDLS and CDR2 is YYNGEE in the germline V gene.

The chain carries TRBV5-1 and TRBJ2-4, with a possible D match to TRBD1 (6 bases). V lost 2 bases, J lost 5 bases, and 14 bases lay in between. The CDR3 length is 15 residues. Germline V gene lookup returns CDR1 SGHRS and CDR2 YFSETQ. CDR3 sequence reads: CASSLQGSSENIQYF. Here the CDR3 DNA reads TGCGCCAGCAGCTTACAGGGTTCGTCGGAAAACATTCAGTACTTC.

J is TRBJ2-3 and V is TRBV19; tentatively, D is TRBD1 (5 bases). The CDR3 extends over 15 amino acids. Trimming cost V 3 bases and J 5 bases, with 15 bases left between them. Germline V lookup: CDR1 LNHDA, CDR2 SQIVND (reference sequence). CDR3 nucleotides: TGTGCCAGTAGTATTCCCGGACACCCGCGAGATACGCAGTATTTT. Translated, it gives CASSIPGHPRDTQYF. Full variable domain (outside the CDR3, taken from reference TRBV19 and TRBJ2-3): DGGITQSPKYLFRKEGQNVTLSCEQNLNHDAMYWYRQDPGQGLRLIYYSQIVNDFQKGDIAEGYSVSREKKESFPLTVTSAQKNPTAFYLCASSIPGHPRDTQYFGPGTRLTVL.

The V gene is TRBV9, the J gene TRBJ2-1; 8 positions agree with TRBD2. The CDR3 spans 15 residues. J lost 6 bases, V lost 4 bases, and 9 bases had no gene match. CDR1 and CDR2 from the germline V gene are SGDLS and YYNGEE. The CDR3 spells CASSPRGGIGNEQFF. CDR3 nucleotides: TGTGCCAGCAGCCCCCGGGGGGGGATCGGCAATGAGCAGTTCTTC.

The chain joins TRBV10-3 to TRBJ2-1; D gene unclear. Trimming removed 0 bases from V and 6 bases from J, with 9 bases in between. The CDR3 runs 14 residues. Germline V gives CDR1 ENHRY, CDR2 SYGVKD. CDR3 sequence (DNA): TGTGCCATCAGTGAGTCGTCGGTGCGCAATGAGCAGTTCTTC. Translation gives CAISESSVRNEQFF.

This sequence joins TRBV28 and TRBJ1-5; the D is unclear. CDR1 and CDR2 (germline): MDHEN, SYDVKM. V lost 3 bases and J 4 bases, leaving 7 bases between the germline ends. This CDR3 is built from 13 residues. The CDR3 loop is CASSFRENQPQHF. CDR3 nucleotide sequence: TGTGCCAGCAGTTTTAGGGAGAATCAGCCCCAGCATTTT.

This clone was counted a single time. The chain joins TRBV5-1 to TRBJ1-1; 7 bases line up with TRBD1. The CDR3 is 15 amino acids. V lost 2 bases, J lost 1 base, and 5 bases stayed unmatched. Germline V gives CDR1 SGHRS, CDR2 YFSETQ. The CDR3 DNA follows: TGCGCCAGCAGCTTTACAGGGGTAGGGAACACTGAAGCTTTCTTT. Protein sequence: CASSFTGVGNTEAFF.

Written as DNA, the CDR3 is TGTGCCATCAGTGTTGGGCAGGGGGATCAGCCCCAGCATTTT. It codes for CAISVGQGDQPQHF. The J gene is TRBJ1-5, the V gene TRBV10-3; TRBD1 matches at 7 bases. The CDR3 has 14 residues. CDR1 is ENHRY and CDR2 is SYGVKD in the germline V gene. With 4 bases clipped from V and 5 bases from J, the junction kept 5 bases outside the gene matches.

CDR3 sequence reads: CASSLYLAGNEQFF. The CDR3 DNA sequence: TGCGCCAGCAGCTTGTATCTAGCGGGGAATGAGCAGTTCTTC. V usage is TRBV5-1 and J usage is TRBJ2-1; 9 bases align to TRBD2. J was trimmed by 7 bases and V by 1 base; bases with no gene match: 3. This CDR3 spans 14 amino acids. Germline-derived CDR1 and CDR2 are SGHRS and YFSETQ. Full variable domain (rest looked up from reference TRBV5-1 and TRBJ2-1): KAGVTQTPRYLIKTRGQQVTLSCSPISGHRSVSWYQQTPGQGLQFLFEYFSETQRNKGNFPGRFSGRQFSNSRSEMNVSTLELGDSALYLCASSLYLAGNEQFFGPGTRLTVL.